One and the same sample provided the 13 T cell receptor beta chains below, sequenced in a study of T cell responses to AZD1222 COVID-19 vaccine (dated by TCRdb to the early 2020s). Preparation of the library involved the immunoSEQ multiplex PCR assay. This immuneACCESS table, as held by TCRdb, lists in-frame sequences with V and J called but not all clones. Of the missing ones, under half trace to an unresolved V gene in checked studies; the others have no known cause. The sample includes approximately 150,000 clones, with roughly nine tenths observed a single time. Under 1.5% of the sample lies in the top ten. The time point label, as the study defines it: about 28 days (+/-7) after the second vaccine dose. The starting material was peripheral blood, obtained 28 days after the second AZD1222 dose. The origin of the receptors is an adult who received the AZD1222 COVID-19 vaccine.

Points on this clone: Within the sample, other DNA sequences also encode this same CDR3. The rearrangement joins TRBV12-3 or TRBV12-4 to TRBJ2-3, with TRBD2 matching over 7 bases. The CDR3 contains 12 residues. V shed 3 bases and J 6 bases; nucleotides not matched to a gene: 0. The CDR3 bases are TGTGCCAGCAGTTTCGGGGGGGATACGCAGTATTTT. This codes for CASSFGGDTQYF.

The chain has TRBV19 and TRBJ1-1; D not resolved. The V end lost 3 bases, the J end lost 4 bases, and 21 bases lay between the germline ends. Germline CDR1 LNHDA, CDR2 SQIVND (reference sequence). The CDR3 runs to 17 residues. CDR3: CASSINSWIQRRTEAFF. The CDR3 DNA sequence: TGTGCCAGTAGTATCAACAGTTGGATCCAAAGACGCACTGAAGCTTTCTTT.

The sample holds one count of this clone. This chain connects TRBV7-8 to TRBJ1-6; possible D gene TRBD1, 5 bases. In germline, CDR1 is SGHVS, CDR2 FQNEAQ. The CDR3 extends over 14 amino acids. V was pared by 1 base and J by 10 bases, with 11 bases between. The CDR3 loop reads CASSLGADTSPLHF. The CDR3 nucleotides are TGTGCCAGCAGCTTAGGCGCGGACACCTCACCCCTCCACTTT.

CDR3 loop: CASSLRGPQFNQPQHF. The CDR3 coding sequence is TGTGCCAGCAGTTTACGGGGGCCTCAATTCAATCAGCCCCAGCATTTT. The chain combines TRBV27 with TRBJ1-5; a weak D match, TRBD1 (6 bases). V was shortened by 2 bases and J by 3 bases, with 14 bases between the two germline ends. Germline V gene sequence: CDR1 MNHEY, CDR2 SMNVEV (reference sequence). The CDR3 length is 16 residues.

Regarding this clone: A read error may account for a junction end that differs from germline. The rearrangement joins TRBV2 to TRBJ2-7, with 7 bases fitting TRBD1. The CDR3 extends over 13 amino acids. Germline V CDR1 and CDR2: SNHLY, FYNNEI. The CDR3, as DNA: TGTGCCACCAGTGTCCAGGGGGACCCCGAGCAGTACTTC. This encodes CATSVQGDPEQYF.

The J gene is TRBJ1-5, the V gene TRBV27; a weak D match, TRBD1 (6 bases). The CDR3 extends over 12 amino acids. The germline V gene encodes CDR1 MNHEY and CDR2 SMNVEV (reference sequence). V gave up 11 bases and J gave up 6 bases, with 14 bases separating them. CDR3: CASGGGRQPQHF. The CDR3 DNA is TGTGCCTCCGGGGGCGGGCGTCAGCCCCAGCATTTT.

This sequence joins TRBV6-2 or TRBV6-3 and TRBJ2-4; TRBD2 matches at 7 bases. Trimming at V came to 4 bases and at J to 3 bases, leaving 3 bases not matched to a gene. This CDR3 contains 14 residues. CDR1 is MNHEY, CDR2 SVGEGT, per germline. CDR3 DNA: TGTGCCAGCAGTTCACGGGACTACAAAAACATTCAGTACTTC. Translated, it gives CASSSRDYKNIQYF.

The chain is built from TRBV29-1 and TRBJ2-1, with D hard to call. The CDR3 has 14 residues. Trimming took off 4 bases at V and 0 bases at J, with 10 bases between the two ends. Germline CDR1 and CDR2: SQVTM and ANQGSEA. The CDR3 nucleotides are TGCAGCGTTGCGCAGGAGAGCTCCTACAATGAGCAGTTCTTC. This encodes CSVAQESSYNEQFF.

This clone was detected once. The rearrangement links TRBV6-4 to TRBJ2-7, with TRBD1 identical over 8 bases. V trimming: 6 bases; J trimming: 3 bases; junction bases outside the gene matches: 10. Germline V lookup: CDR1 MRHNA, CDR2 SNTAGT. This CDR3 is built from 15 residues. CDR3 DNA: TGTGCCAGCAGCCCGGACAGGGCCCCCCTCTACGAGCAGTACTTC. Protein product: CASSPDRAPLYEQYF.

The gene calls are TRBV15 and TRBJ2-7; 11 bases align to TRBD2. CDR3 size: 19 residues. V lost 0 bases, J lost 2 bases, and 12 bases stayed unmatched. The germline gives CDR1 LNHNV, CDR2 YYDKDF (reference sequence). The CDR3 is CATSRDDLAGGPRTYEQYF. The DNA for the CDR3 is TGTGCCACCAGCAGAGATGACCTAGCGGGAGGCCCTCGGACCTACGAGCAGTACTTC.

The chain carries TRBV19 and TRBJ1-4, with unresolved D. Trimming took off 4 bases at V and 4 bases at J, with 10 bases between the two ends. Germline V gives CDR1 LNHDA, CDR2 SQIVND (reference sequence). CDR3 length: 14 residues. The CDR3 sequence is CASSTRTVNEKLFF. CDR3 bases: TGTGCCAGTAGTACCAGGACCGTTAATGAAAAACTGTTTTTT.

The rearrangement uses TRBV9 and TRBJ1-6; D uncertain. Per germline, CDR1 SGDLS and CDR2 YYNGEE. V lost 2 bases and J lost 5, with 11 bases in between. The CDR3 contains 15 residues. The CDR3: CASSVLGADNSPLHF. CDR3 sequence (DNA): TGTGCCAGCAGCGTCTTAGGAGCAGATAATTCACCCCTCCACTTT.

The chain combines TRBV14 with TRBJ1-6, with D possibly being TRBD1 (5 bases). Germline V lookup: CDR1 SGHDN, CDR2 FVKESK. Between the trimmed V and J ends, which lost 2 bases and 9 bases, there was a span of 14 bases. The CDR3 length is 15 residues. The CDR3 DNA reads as TGTGCCAGCAGCCAATCCAGGGCCCGGGGTTCACCCCTCCACTTT. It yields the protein CASSQSRARGSPLHF.